A selection of T cell receptor beta chains follows, all from one sample in a study of T-cell memory formation after mild COVID-19. A single record per CDR3 protein comes from TCRdb applying MiXCR to the 5' RACE reads. The sample records over 300,000 distinct CDR3 sequences, 20% to 25% being singletons. Sample: PBMCs or a T cell subset sorted from them (not recorded which). These TCRs come from a man aged 18 to 35 who had mild COVID-19 (a few samples of this study predate the infection). Cell type and time point are not known. Both conserved end residues are trimmed from each CDR3.

>TRBJ2-5|TRBV12-5
ASGSQTGPQETQY
>TRBJ2-1|TRBV11-1
ASSRLRDNEQF
>TRBJ2-7|TRBV9
ASSAYEQY
>TRBJ1-4|TRBV7-9
ASSPRTGSDREKLF
>TRBJ2-2|TRBV4-2
ASSQGDRRELF
>TRBJ1-1|TRBV20-1
SARTVMNTEAF
>TRBJ1-1|TRBV7-3
ASSLRGEATEAF
>TRBJ1-6|TRBV3-1
ASSPGVDSPLH
>TRBJ2-6|TRBV7-8
ASSFSGPTNVLT
>TRBJ1-2|TRBV20-1
SATPQGIYGYT
>TRBJ2-5|TRBV4-1
ASSQRGWGGSYQETQY
>TRBJ2-2|TRBV12-3/TRBV12-4
ASNIGPTVTGELF
>TRBJ2-7|TRBV12-3/TRBV12-4
ASSRTLPYEQY
>TRBJ2-3|TRBV24-1
ATSDASQGILTDTQY
>TRBJ1-2|TRBV2
ASSETVANYGYT
>TRBJ2-1|TRBV12-3/TRBV12-4
ASSATRDWSYNEQF
>TRBJ1-2|TRBV29-1
SVYLQAPYGYT
>TRBJ2-7|TRBV7-2
ASSLRDSLPYEQY
>TRBJ2-5|TRBV20-1
SARRGSPVETQY
>TRBJ1-1|TRBV6-6
ASSPRQGALNTEAF
>TRBJ2-2|TRBV25-1
ASRGPGLASGELF
>TRBJ1-5|TRBV20-1
SASRVDQPQH
>TRBJ2-7|TRBV7-8
ASVPRTGVYEQY
>TRBJ1-2|TRBV9
ASSVEAGGYGYT
>TRBJ2-6|TRBV4-1
ASGRGRGERSGANVLT